This is a list of T cell receptor beta chains from one sample in a study of blood T cell repertoires in COVID-19. Clones were read by immunoSEQ multiplex PCR, and TCRdb kept only the in-frame ones, dropping some. This sample yields 180,000 or so clones, of which roughly 80% are seen a single time; around 15% belongs to the top ten. The sample taken for sequencing was PBMCs or T cells enriched from blood (not recorded which). The origin of the receptors is a man in his 60s who had been exposed to COVID-19. CDR3s leave out the opening cysteine and the closing phenylalanine or tryptophan.

>TRBV10-1|TRBJ2-5
ASSESGGETQY
>TRBV11-2|TRBJ2-7
ASRGLAGGRSSYEQY
>TRBV2|TRBJ1-5
ASHLSRGNQPQH
>TRBV30|TRBJ2-5
AWSTTSGRGRETQY
>TRBV3-1/TRBV3-2|TRBJ2-7
ASSQAAGGSYEQY
>TRBV15|TRBJ2-7
ATSKEYIYEQY
>TRBV27|TRBJ2-5
ASTRPGLATQY
>TRBV11-3|TRBJ2-3
ASSSLVRGSTDTQY
>TRBV7-8|TRBJ2-2
ASSRQGRELF
>TRBV11-2|TRBJ2-3
ASSLDPSSGMKDTQY
>TRBV18|TRBJ2-2
ASSPSGLAGGSNTGELF
>TRBV6-5|TRBJ2-7
ASSYLAAPGEQY
>TRBV11-3|TRBJ2-7
ASSAGFGDTRPQY
>TRBV18|TRBJ1-6
ASSPLSTDSPNSPLH
>TRBV7-2|TRBJ2-5
ASSLTSGGVWTQY
>TRBV6-5|TRBJ2-7
ASSYKTVSYEQY
>TRBV19|TRBJ1-4
ASIQGGRFGKLF
>TRBV18|TRBJ2-3
ASSPGTGDTDTQY
>TRBV28|TRBJ2-1
ASERKFYNEQF
>TRBV12-3/TRBV12-4|TRBJ2-1
ATLGRGYNEQF
>TRBV28|TRBJ2-7
ASSSNQGYEQY
>TRBV14|TRBJ2-7
ASSQDRGTGNYEQY
>TRBV15|TRBJ1-3
ATSRGAVGNTIY
>TRBV2|TRBJ1-4
ASSVTGLVDTTNEKLF
>TRBV29-1|TRBJ2-7
SVQKNRRASDEQY
>TRBV29-1|TRBJ1-2
SVDGGGWTGTTYT
>TRBV27|TRBJ1-2
ASTRDRDVYGYT
>TRBV12-3/TRBV12-4|TRBJ2-5
ASRADTQETQY
>TRBV3-1/TRBV3-2|TRBJ2-1
ASSRTGTANEQF
>TRBV21-1|TRBJ1-1
ASSNESRVEAF
>TRBV5-1|TRBJ2-1
ASSPGSYNEQF
>TRBV6-1|TRBJ2-7
ASSEARNAY
>TRBV6-1|TRBJ2-7
ATHSGSTDEQY
>TRBV18|TRBJ1-5
ASSPGQANQPQH
>TRBV3-1/TRBV3-2|TRBJ2-3
ASRRSGTSTDTQY
>TRBV5-1|TRBJ1-5
ASSRTGGLNQPQH
>TRBV2|TRBJ2-7
ASRGEPRQAGEQY
>TRBV24-1|TRBJ2-1
ATSDYGTSGKNEQF
>TRBV12-3/TRBV12-4|TRBJ2-7
ASSRTNTYEQY
>TRBV9|TRBJ1-6
ASSVVVDSPLH
>TRBV9|TRBJ1-1
ASSVVGANTEAF
>TRBV10-3|TRBJ1-1
AISGAAWTGGQGNTEAF
>TRBV5-4|TRBJ2-1
ASSGGLADQYNEQF
>TRBV6-5|TRBJ2-7
ATQLAGGPYEQY
>TRBV11-2|TRBJ2-3
ASSLTPPSGRAADTQY
>TRBV2|TRBJ1-1
ASSEYAGVTEAF
>TRBV27|TRBJ2-1
ASRTRGTSGRGNEQF
>TRBV7-9|TRBJ2-7
ASSLARAGKGEQY
>TRBV28|TRBJ1-2
ASSRSGQGDYGYT
>TRBV30|TRBJ1-5
AWRDRGLGQPQH
>TRBV7-2|TRBJ2-7
ASSLAPGQAYEQY
>TRBV24-1|TRBJ2-5
ATSDPGTSGRETQY
>TRBV27|TRBJ2-7
ASKDRGAEQY
>TRBV6-2/TRBV6-3|TRBJ2-7
ASSYSATGGAQQY
>TRBV10-2|TRBJ2-7
ASSDGSGTGGFYEQY
>TRBV7-2|TRBJ2-7
ASSDSGTKNYEQY
>TRBV30|TRBJ2-1
ALQHDLGVSHEQF